The 5 T cell receptor beta chains listed next were all sequenced from one sample in a study of T cells in Graves' hyperthyroidism and ophthalmopathy. RNA transcripts were the template for amplifying TCR beta CDR3 regions. RT-PCR in the first round (using the HTBI primer set) targeted the TCR CDR3. TCRdb ran MiXCR on the multiplex PCR reads and lists one entry per CDR3 protein. The sample yields hundreds of thousands of distinct CDR3 sequences, around 20% seen once. The sequenced sample was blood. The receptor set was obtained from a man aged 25-40 years with Graves' ophthalmopathy.

This clonotype was counted only a few times. The CDR3 DNA reads TGCAGTGCTAGGAATACAGGGAACTATGGCTACACCTTC. It yields the protein CSARNTGNYGYTF. The V call is TRBV20-1, the J call TRBJ1-2; TRBD1 might be the D (6 bases). The germline V gene has CDR1 DFQATT and CDR2 SNEGSKA (reference sequence). Deletions cut 3 bases from V and 2 bases from J, with 10 bases between. The CDR3 covers 13 residues.

This clonotype turned up a few times. The chain links TRBV27 to TRBJ2-3, with TRBD2 identical over 7 bases. Germline V gene data show CDR1 as MNHEY and CDR2 as SMNVEV (reference sequence). The CDR3 runs to 17 residues. V was pared by 1 base and J by 2 bases, with 9 bases of the junction left unmatched. The CDR3 DNA is TGTGCCAGCAGTTTATTCCCTACGGGGGGAAACACAGATACGCAGTATTTT. The encoded protein is CASSLFPTGGNTDTQYF.

The chain has TRBV6-5 and TRBJ1-5, with 7 bases matching TRBD1. V was clipped by 2 bases and J by 7 bases; unmatched bases: 8. The germline CDR1 and CDR2 sequences are MNHEY and SVGAGI. CDR3 length: 15 amino acids. CDR3 residues: CASSYPTGLDQPQHF. For the CDR3, the DNA is TGTGCCAGCAGTTACCCGACAGGGCTGGACCAGCCCCAGCATTTT.

The table lists this clonotype with a few counts. The chain employs TRBV6-1 and TRBJ2-7, with a possible D match to TRBD1 (5 bases). CDR1 MNHNS and CDR2 SASEGT come from the germline V gene. Deletions cut 2 bases from V and 4 bases from J, with 15 bases between. CDR3 length: 15 amino acids. CDR3 loop: CASSETAGPIYEQYF. CDR3 in DNA: TGTGCCAGCAGTGAAACGGCAGGGCCGATTTACGAGCAGTACTTC.

A note on this clonotype: One junction end disagrees with the germline gene, perhaps due to a read error. The rearrangement joins TRBV5-1 to TRBJ2-1; D is ambiguous. The length of the CDR3 is 16 residues. Germline V gene sequence: CDR1 SGHRS, CDR2 YFSETQ. For the CDR3, the DNA is TGCGCCGGCAGCTTGGGCCAGGTCACGTCCTACAATGAGCAGTTCTTC. Translating it yields CAGSLGQVTSYNEQFF. Based on the CDR3 plus reference TRBV5-1 and TRBJ2-1, the full variable domain is KAGVTQTPRYLIKTRGQQVTLSCSPISGHRSVSWYQQTPGQGLQFLFEYFSETQRNKGNFPGRFSGRQFSNSRSEMNVSTLELGDSALYLCAGSLGQVTSYNEQFFGPGTRLTVL.